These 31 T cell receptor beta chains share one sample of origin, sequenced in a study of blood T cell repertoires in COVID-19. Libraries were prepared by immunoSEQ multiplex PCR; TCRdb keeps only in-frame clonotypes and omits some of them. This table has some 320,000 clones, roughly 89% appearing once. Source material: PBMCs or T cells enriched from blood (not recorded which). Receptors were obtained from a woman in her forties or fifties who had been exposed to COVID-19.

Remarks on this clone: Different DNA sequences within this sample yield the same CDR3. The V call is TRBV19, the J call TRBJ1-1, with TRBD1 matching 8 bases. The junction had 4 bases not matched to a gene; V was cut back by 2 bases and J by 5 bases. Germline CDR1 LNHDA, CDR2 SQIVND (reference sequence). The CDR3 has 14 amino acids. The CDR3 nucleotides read TGTGCCAGTAGTATACAGGGGGCTGGGACTGAAGCTTTCTTT. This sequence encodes CASSIQGAGTEAFF.

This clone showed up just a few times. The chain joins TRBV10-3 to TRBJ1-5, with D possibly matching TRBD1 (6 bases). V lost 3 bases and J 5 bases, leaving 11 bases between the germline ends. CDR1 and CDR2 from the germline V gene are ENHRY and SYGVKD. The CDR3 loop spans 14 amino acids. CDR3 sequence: CAISDGRGHQPQHF. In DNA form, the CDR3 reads TGTGCCATCAGTGATGGCAGGGGACATCAGCCCCAGCATTTT.

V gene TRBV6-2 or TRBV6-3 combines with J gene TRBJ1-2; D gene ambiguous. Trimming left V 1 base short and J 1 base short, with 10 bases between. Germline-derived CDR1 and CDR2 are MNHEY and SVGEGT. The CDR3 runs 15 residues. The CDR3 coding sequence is TGTGCCAGCAGTTACTTTCCTACCGATAACTATGGCTACACCTTC. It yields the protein CASSYFPTDNYGYTF.

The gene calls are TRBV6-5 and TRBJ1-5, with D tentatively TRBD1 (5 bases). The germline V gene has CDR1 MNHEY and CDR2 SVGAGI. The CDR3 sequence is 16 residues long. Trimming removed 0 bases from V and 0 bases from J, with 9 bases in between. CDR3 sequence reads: CASSYSQGVSNQPQHF. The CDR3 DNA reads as TGTGCCAGCAGTTACTCCCAGGGCGTTAGCAATCAGCCCCAGCATTTT.

The CDR3 is CASSSVLQFYEQYF. The DNA of the CDR3 is TGTGCCAGCAGCTCAGTCCTACAGTTCTACGAGCAGTACTTC. The chain couples TRBV13 to TRBJ2-7; D ambiguous. Trimming stripped 4 bases from V and 3 bases from J, with 13 bases between. Germline-derived CDR1 and CDR2 are PRHDT and FYEKMQ (reference sequence). The CDR3 sequence is 14 residues long.

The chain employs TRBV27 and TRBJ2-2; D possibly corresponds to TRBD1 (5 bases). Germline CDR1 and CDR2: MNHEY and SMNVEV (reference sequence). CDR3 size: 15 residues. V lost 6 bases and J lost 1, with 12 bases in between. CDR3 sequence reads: CASRTQGLNTGELFF. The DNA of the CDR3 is TGTGCCAGCAGAACGCAGGGATTGAACACCGGGGAGCTGTTTTTT.

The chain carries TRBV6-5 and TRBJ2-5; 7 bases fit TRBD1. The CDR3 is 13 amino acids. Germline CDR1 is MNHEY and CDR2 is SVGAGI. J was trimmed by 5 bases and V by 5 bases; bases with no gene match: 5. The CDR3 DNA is TGTGCCAGCAGTAGAGACAGGGCTGAGACCCAGTACTTC. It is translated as CASSRDRAETQYF.

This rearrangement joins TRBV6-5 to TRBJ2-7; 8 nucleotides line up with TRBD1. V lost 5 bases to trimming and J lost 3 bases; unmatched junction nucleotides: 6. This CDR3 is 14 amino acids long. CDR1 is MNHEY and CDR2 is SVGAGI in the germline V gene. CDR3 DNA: TGTGCCAGCAGTACAGGACAGGGACTCTACGAGCAGTACTTC. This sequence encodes CASSTGQGLYEQYF.

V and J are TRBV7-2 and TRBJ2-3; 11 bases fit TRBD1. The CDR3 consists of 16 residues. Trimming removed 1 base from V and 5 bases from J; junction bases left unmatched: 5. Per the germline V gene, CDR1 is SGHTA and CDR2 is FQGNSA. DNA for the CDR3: TGTGCCAGCAGCTTAGTGGGGACAGGGGGGTTAGATACGCAGTATTTT. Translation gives CASSLVGTGGLDTQYF.

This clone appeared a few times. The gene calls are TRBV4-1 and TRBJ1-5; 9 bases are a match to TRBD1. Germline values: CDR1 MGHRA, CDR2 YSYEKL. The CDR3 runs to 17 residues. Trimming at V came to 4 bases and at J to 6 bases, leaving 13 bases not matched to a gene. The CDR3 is CASSPTLPTGGSQPQHF. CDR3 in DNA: TGCGCCAGCAGCCCTACATTACCAACAGGGGGCAGTCAGCCCCAGCATTTT.

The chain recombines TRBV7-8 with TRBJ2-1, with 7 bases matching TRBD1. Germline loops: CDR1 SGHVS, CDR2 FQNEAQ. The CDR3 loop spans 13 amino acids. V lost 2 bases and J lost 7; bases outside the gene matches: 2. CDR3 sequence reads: CASSLWDRNEQFF. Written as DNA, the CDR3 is TGTGCCAGCAGCTTATGGGACAGAAATGAGCAGTTCTTC. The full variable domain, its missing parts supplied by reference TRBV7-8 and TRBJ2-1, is GAGVSQSPRYKVAKRGQDVALRCDPISGHVSLFWYQQALGQGPEFLTYFQNEAQLDKSGLPSDRFFAERPEGSVSTLKIQRTQQEDSAVYLCASSLWDRNEQFFGPGTRLTVL.

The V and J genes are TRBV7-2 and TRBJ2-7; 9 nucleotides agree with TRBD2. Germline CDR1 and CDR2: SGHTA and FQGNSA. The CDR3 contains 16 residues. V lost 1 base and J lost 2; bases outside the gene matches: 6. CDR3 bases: TGTGCCAGCAGCTTAGGAGTTAGCGGGGGTACCTACGAGCAGTACTTC. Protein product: CASSLGVSGGTYEQYF.

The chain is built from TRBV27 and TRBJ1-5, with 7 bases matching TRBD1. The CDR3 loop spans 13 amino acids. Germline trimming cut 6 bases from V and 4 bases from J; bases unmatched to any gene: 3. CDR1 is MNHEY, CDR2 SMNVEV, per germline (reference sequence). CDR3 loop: CASRLQGNQPQHF. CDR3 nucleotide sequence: TGTGCCAGCAGACTACAGGGGAATCAGCCCCAGCATTTT.

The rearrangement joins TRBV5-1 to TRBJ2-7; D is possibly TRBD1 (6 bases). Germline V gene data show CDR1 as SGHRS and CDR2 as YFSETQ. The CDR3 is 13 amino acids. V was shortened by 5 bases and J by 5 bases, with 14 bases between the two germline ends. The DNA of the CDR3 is TGCGCCAGCAGAACCTCCGGGACAAACGAGCAGTACTTC. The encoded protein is CASRTSGTNEQYF.

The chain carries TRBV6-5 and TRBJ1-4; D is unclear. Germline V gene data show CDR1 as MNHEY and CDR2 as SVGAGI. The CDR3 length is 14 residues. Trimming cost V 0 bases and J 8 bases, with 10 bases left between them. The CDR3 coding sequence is TGTGCCAGCAGTTACTCGGTGTGGAGGGAAAAACTGTTTTTT. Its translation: CASSYSVWREKLFF.

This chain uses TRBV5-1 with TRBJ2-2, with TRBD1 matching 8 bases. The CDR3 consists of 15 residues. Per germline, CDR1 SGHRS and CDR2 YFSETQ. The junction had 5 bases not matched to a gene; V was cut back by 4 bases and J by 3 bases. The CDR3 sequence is CASSPDRGDTGELFF. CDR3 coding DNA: TGCGCCAGCAGCCCCGACAGGGGTGACACCGGGGAGCTGTTTTTT.

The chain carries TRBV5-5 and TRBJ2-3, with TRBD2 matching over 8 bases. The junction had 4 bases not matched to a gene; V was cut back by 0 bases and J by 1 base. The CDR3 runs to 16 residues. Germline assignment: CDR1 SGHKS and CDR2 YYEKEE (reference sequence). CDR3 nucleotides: TGTGCCAGCAGCTTGGCCGGGACTAGGGGCACAGATACGCAGTATTTT. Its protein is CASSLAGTRGTDTQYF.

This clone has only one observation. The CDR3 reads CASGPGAGANVLTF. CDR3 coding DNA: TGCGCCAGCGGGCCAGGGGCTGGGGCCAACGTCCTGACTTTC. This chain joins TRBV5-1 and TRBJ2-6; D perhaps matches TRBD1 (6 bases). Germline V gives CDR1 SGHRS, CDR2 YFSETQ. V lost 7 bases to trimming and J lost 2 bases, with 10 bases between them. There are 14 residues in the CDR3.

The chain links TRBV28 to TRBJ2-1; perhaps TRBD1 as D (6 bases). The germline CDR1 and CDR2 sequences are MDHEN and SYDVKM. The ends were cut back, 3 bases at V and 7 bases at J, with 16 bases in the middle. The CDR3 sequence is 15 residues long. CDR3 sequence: CASSFADARGNEQFF. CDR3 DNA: TGTGCCAGCAGTTTCGCAGACGCCAGGGGTAATGAGCAGTTCTTC.

The CDR3 here is CASSRSGGAWNEQFF. In nucleotides, the CDR3 is TGTGCCAGCAGTCGAAGCGGGGGGGCCTGGAATGAGCAGTTCTTC. The chain carries TRBV6-5 and TRBJ2-1; TRBD2 agrees at 10 bases. The CDR3 loop spans 15 amino acids. The trim removed 5 bases at V and 7 bases at J, leaving 8 bases unmatched. CDR1 is MNHEY, CDR2 SVGAGI, per germline.

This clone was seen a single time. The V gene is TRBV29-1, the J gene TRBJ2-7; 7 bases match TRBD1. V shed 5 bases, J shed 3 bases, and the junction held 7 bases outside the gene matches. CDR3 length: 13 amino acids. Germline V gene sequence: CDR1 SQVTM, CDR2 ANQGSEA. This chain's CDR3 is CSVLGQNNYEQYF. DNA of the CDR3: TGCAGCGTTCTGGGACAGAACAACTACGAGCAGTACTTC.

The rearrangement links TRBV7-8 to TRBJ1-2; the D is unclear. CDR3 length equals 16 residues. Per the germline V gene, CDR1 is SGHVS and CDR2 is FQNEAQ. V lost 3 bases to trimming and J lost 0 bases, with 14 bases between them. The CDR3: CASSFFQFAANYGYTF. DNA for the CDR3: TGTGCCAGCAGCTTCTTTCAGTTCGCCGCTAACTATGGCTACACCTTC.

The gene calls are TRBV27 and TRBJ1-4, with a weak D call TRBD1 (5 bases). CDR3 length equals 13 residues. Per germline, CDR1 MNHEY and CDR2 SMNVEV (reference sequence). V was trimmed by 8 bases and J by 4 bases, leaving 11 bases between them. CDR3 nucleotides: TGTGCCAGCGGACGGGGGGGTAATGAAAAACTGTTTTTT. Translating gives CASGRGGNEKLFF.

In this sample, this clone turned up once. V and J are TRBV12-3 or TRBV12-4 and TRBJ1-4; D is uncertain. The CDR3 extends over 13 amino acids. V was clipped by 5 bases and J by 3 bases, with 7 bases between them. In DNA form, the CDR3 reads TGTGCCAGCAGTCCGGGATCTAATGAAAAACTGTTTTTT. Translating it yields CASSPGSNEKLFF.

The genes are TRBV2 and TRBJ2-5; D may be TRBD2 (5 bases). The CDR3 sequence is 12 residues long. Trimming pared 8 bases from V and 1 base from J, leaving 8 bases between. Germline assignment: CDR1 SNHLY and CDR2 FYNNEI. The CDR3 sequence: CASSTIQETQYF. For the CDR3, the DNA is TGTGCCAGCTCGACTATCCAAGAGACCCAGTACTTC.

CDR3 protein: CASSLGQGAAFF. The CDR3 nucleotides are TGTGCCAGCAGCTTAGGACAGGGTGCGGCTTTCTTT. The chain employs TRBV7-9 and TRBJ1-1; 7 bases match TRBD1. The CDR3 is 12 amino acids. The germline V gene encodes CDR1 SEHNR and CDR2 FQNEAQ (reference sequence). J was trimmed by 11 bases and V by 1 base; bases with no gene match: 4.

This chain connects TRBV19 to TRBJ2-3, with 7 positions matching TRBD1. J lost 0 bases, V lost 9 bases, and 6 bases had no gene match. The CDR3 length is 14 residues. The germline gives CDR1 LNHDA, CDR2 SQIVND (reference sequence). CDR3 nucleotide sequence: TGTGCCAGCCGACAGGGTTTTAGCACAGATACGCAGTATTTT. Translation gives CASRQGFSTDTQYF.

The CDR3 DNA follows: TGTGCCAGCAGCCCCGGGACAGGGACCACAGATACGCAGTATTTT. Its protein product is CASSPGTGTTDTQYF. V is TRBV14 and J is TRBJ2-3, with 9 bases identical to TRBD1. Per the germline V gene, CDR1 is SGHDN and CDR2 is FVKESK. The length of the CDR3 is 15 residues. The junction had 4 bases not matched to a gene; V was cut back by 4 bases and J by 2 bases.

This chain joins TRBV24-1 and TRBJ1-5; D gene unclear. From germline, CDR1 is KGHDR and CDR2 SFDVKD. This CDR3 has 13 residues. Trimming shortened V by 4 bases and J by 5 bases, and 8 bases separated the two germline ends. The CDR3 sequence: CATSEGAYQPQHF. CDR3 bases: TGTGCCACCAGTGAAGGAGCGTATCAGCCCCAGCATTTT.

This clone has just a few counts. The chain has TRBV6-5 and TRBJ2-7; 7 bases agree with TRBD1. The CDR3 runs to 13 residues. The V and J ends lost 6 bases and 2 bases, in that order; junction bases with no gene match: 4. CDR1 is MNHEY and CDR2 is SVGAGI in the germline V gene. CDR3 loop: CASRFTGAYEQYF. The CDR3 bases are TGTGCCAGCAGATTCACAGGGGCCTACGAGCAGTACTTC.

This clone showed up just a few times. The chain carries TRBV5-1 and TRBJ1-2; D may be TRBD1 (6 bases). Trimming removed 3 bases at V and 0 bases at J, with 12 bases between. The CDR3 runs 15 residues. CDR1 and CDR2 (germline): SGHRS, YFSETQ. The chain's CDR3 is CASSSNRASNYGYTF. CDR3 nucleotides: TGCGCCAGCAGCTCCAACAGGGCCTCTAACTATGGCTACACCTTC.